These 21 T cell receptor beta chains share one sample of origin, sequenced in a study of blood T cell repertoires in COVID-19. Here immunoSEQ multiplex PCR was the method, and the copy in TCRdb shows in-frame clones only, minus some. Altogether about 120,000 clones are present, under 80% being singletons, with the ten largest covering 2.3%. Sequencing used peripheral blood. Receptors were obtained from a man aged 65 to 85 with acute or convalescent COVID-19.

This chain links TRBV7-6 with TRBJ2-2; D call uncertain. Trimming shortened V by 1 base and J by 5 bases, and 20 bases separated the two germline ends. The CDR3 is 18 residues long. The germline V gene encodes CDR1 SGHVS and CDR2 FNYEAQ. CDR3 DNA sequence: TGTGCCAGCAGCTTAGGGAGTGCCAGCCGCTTTTGGACCGGGGAGCTGTTTTTT. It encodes CASSLGSASRFWTGELFF.

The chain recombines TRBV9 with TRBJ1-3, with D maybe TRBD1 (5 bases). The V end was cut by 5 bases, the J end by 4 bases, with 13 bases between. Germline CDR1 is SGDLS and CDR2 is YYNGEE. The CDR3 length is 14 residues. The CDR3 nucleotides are TGTGCCAGCAGACAATCAGGGTCCGGAAACACCATATATTTT. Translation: CASRQSGSGNTIYF.

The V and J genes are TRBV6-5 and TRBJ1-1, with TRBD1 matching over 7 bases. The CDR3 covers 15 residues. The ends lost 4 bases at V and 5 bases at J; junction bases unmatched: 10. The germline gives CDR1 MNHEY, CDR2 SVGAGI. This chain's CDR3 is CASSLLPGGGTEAFF. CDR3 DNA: TGTGCCAGCAGTTTATTACCAGGGGGTGGGACTGAAGCTTTCTTT.

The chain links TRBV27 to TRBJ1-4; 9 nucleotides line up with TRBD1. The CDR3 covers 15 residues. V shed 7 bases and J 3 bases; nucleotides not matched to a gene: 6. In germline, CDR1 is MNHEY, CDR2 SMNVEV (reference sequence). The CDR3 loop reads CASKKQGASNEKLFF. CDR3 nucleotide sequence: TGTGCCAGCAAGAAACAGGGGGCATCTAATGAAAAACTGTTTTTT.

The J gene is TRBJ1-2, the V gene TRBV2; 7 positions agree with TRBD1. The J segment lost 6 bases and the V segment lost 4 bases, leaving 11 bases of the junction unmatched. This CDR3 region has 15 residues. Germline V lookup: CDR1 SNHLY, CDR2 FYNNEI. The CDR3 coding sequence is TGTGCCAGCAGTGGACAGGGTTGGTCTAAAAATGGCTACACCTTC. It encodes CASSGQGWSKNGYTF. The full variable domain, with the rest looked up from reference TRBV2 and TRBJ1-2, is EPEVTQTPSHQVTQMGQEVILRCVPISNHLYFYWYRQILGQKVEFLVSFYNNEISEKSEIFDDQFSVERPDGSNFTLKIRSTKLEDSAMYFCASSGQGWSKNGYTFGSGTRLTVV.

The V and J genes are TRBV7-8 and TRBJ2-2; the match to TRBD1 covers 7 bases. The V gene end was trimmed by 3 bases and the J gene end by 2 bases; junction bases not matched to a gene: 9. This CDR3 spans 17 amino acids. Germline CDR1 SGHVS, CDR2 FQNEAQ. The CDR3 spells CASSLAPGTANTGELFF. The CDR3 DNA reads TGTGCCAGCAGCTTGGCCCCCGGGACAGCTAACACCGGGGAGCTGTTTTTT.

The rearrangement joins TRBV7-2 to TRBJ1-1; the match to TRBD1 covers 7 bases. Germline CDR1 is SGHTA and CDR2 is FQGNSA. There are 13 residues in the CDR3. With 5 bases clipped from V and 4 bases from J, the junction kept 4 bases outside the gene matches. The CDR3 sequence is CASSEQGSTEAFF. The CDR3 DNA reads TGTGCCAGCAGCGAACAGGGGTCCACTGAAGCTTTCTTT. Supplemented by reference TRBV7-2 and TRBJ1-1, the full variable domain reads GAGVSQSPSNKVTEKGKDVELRCDPISGHTALYWYRQSLGQGLEFLIYFQGNSAPDKSGLPSDRFSAERTGGSVSTLTIQRTQQEDSAVYLCASSEQGSTEAFFGQGTRLTVV.

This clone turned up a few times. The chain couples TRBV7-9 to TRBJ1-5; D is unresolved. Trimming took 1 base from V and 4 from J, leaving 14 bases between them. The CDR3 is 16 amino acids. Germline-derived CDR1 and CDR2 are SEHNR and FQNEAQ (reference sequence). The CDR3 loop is CASSLEGNGVNQPQHF. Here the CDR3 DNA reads TGTGCCAGCAGCTTAGAAGGTAACGGGGTGAATCAGCCCCAGCATTTT. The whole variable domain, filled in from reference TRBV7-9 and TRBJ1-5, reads DTGVSQNPRHKITKRGQNVTFRCDPISEHNRLYWYRQTLGQGPEFLTYFQNEAQLEKSRLLSDRFSAERPKGSFSTLEIQRTEQGDSAMYLCASSLEGNGVNQPQHFGDGTRLSIL.

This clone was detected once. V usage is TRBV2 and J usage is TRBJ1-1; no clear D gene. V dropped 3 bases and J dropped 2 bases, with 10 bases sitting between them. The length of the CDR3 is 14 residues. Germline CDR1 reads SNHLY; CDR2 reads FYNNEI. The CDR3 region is CASSELTANTEAFF. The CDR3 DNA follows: TGTGCCAGCAGTGAGTTAACAGCTAACACTGAAGCTTTCTTT. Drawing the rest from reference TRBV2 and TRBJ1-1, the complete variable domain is EPEVTQTPSHQVTQMGQEVILRCVPISNHLYFYWYRQILGQKVEFLVSFYNNEISEKSEIFDDQFSVERPDGSNFTLKIRSTKLEDSAMYFCASSELTANTEAFFGQGTRLTVV.

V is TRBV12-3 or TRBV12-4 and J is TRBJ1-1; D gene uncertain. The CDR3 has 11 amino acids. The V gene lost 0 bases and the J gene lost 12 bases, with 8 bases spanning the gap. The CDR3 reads CASSLAGGPFF. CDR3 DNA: TGTGCCAGCAGTTTAGCAGGAGGTCCTTTCTTT.

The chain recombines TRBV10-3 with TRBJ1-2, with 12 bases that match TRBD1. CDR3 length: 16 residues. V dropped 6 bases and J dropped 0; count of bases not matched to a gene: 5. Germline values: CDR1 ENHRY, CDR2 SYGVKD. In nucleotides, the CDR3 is TGTGCCATCAGAGGGACAGGGGGCTTGGCTAACTATGGCTACACCTTC. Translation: CAIRGTGGLANYGYTF.

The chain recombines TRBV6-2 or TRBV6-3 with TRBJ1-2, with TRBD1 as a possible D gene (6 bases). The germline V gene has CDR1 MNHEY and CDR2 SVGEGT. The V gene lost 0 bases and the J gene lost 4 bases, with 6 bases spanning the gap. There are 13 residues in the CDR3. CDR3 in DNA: TGTGCCAGCAGTTACTCGGGGGCCTATGGCTACACCTTC. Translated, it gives CASSYSGAYGYTF.

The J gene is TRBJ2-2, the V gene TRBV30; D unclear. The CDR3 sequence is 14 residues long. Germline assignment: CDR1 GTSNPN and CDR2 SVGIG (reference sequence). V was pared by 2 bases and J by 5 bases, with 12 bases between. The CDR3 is CAWSLGPRTGELFF. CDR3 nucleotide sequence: TGTGCCTGGAGTCTTGGGCCTCGGACCGGGGAGCTGTTTTTT.

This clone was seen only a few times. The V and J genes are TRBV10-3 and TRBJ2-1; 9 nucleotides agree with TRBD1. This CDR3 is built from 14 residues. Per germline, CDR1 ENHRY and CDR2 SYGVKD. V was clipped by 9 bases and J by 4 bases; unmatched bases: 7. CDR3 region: CAMKPGQGYNEQFF. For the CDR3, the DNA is TGTGCCATGAAACCGGGACAGGGATACAATGAGCAGTTCTTC.

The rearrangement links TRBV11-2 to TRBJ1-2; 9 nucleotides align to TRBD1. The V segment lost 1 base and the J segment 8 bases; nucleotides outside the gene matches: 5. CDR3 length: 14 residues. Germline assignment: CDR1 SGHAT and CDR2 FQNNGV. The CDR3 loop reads CASSLGTGGMGYTF. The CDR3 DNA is TGTGCCAGCAGCTTAGGTACAGGGGGCATGGGCTACACCTTC.

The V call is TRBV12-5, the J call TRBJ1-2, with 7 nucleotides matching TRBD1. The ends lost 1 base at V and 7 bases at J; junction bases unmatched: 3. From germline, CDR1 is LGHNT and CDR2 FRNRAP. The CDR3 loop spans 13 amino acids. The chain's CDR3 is CASGLGTGRGYTF. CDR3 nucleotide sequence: TGTGCTAGTGGTTTGGGGACAGGTCGTGGCTACACCTTC.

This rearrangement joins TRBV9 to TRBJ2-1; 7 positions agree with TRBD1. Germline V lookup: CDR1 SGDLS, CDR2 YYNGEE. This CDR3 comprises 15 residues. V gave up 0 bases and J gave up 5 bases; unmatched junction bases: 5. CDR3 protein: CASSVVQGLHNEQFF. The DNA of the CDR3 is TGTGCCAGCAGCGTAGTACAGGGGCTCCACAATGAGCAGTTCTTC.

The CDR3 DNA sequence: TGTGCCAGTAGTATAGATTTTGGGGGGGGCACGCAGTATTTT. Translation gives CASSIDFGGGTQYF. The chain couples TRBV19 to TRBJ2-3, with a possible D match to TRBD2 (7 bases). Germline values: CDR1 LNHDA, CDR2 SQIVND (reference sequence). Trimming took off 0 bases at V and 9 bases at J, with 13 bases between the two ends. This CDR3 is 14 amino acids long.

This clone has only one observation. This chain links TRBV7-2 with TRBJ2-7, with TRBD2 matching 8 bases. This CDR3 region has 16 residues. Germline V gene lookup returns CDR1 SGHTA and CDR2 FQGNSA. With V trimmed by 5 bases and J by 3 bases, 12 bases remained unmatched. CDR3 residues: CASSLLGAGAGYEQYF. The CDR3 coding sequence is TGTGCCAGCAGCCTGTTAGGAGCGGGGGCCGGCTACGAGCAGTACTTC.

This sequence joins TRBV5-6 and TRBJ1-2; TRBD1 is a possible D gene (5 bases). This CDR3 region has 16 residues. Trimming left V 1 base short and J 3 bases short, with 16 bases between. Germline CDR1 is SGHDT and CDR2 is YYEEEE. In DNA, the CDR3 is TGTGCCAGCAGCTTGTCGGGAGGGGCCCTCTACTATGGCTACACCTTC. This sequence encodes CASSLSGGALYYGYTF.

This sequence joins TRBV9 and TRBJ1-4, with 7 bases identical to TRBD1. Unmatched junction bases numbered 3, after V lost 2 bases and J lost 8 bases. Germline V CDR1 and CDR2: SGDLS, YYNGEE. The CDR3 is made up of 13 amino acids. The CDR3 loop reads CASSVGTVEKLFF. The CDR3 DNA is TGTGCCAGCAGCGTGGGGACAGTGGAAAAACTGTTTTTT.